Listed below are T cell receptor beta chains from one sample, sequenced in a study of CD8 T cells in Susac syndrome. TCRdb used MiXCR to reprocess the immunoSEQ multiplex PCR reads, holding one entry per CDR3 protein. Of about 200,000 distinct CDR3 sequences detected, about 95% appear once; the ten largest clones hold roughly 0.1%. Source material: CD4+ T cells from PBMCs. These receptors were obtained from a human donor in good health. The CDR3 runs from the conserved cysteine through the conserved F or W. D genes are given only for firm matches. Size is omitted from some rows. Given values are once, few, many or a class for expanded clones.

cdr3_length: 14
v_call: TRBV11-2
clone_size: .
d_call: .
j_call: TRBJ2-2
cdr3_nt: TGTGCCAGCAGCTTACCATCTTCTTTGGGGGAGCTGTTTTTT
cdr3_aa: CASSLPSSLGELFF

cdr3_length: 14
v_call: TRBV3-1
clone_size: once
d_call: TRBD2
j_call: TRBJ2-3
cdr3_nt: TGTGCCAGCCGGACGGCGGGAGGATCGGGCGCGCAGTATTTT
cdr3_aa: CASRTAGGSGAQYF

cdr3_length: 12
v_call: TRBV2
clone_size: .
d_call: .
j_call: TRBJ2-5
cdr3_nt: TGTGCCAGCAGTGTATCCCGGGAGACCCAGTACTTC
cdr3_aa: CASSVSRETQYF

cdr3_length: 13
v_call: TRBV3-1
clone_size: .
d_call: .
j_call: TRBJ2-1
cdr3_nt: TGTGCCAGCACCACAACCGTCGGGGCAGAGCAGTTCTTC
cdr3_aa: CASTTTVGAEQFF

cdr3_length: 14
v_call: TRBV24-1
clone_size: once
d_call: TRBD1
j_call: TRBJ2-3
cdr3_nt: TGTGCCACCTCGGACAGGGCGTATTCTGATACGCAGTATTTT
cdr3_aa: CATSDRAYSDTQYF

cdr3_length: 14
v_call: TRBV7-2
clone_size: .
d_call: .
j_call: TRBJ1-6
cdr3_nt: TGTGCCAGCAGCATACCAGGGTACGGCTCACCCCTCCACTTT
cdr3_aa: CASSIPGYGSPLHF

cdr3_length: 13
v_call: TRBV29-1
clone_size: .
d_call: .
j_call: TRBJ1-1
cdr3_nt: TGCAGCGTAACGGGACATCTGAACACTGAAGCTTTCTTT
cdr3_aa: CSVTGHLNTEAFF

cdr3_length: 14
v_call: TRBV29-1
clone_size: once
d_call: TRBD1
j_call: TRBJ2-7
cdr3_nt: TGCAGCGTGAAATCCGGGACAGGTGGGTCAGAGGAGTACTTC
cdr3_aa: CSVKSGTGGSEEYF

cdr3_length: 12
v_call: TRBV24-1
clone_size: .
d_call: TRBD1
j_call: TRBJ2-2
cdr3_nt: TGTGCCACCGGGACAGCCCTGGGGGAGCTGTTTTTT
cdr3_aa: CATGTALGELFF

cdr3_length: 14
v_call: TRBV20-1
clone_size: .
d_call: TRBD2
j_call: TRBJ2-5
cdr3_nt: TGCAGTGCGACAGCGGGAGGGCCAGGGGAGACCCAGTACTTC
cdr3_aa: CSATAGGPGETQYF

cdr3_length: 14
v_call: TRBV12-3/TRBV12-4
clone_size: .
d_call: TRBD2
j_call: TRBJ2-3
cdr3_nt: TGTGCCAGCAGTCCTCCGGGACTAGCGGATACGCAGTATTTT
cdr3_aa: CASSPPGLADTQYF

cdr3_length: 13
v_call: TRBV4-1
clone_size: .
d_call: TRBD2
j_call: TRBJ2-2
cdr3_nt: TGCGCCGCGGGGGACCAGAACACCGGGGAGCTGTTTTTT
cdr3_aa: CAAGDQNTGELFF

cdr3_length: 15
v_call: TRBV7-3
clone_size: once
d_call: TRBD2
j_call: TRBJ2-1
cdr3_nt: TGTGCCAGCAGCAAAAGGAAGGATAGCGGGAGGGTCCAGTTCTTC
cdr3_aa: CASSKRKDSGRVQFF

cdr3_length: 13
v_call: TRBV5-4
clone_size: .
d_call: .
j_call: TRBJ1-2
cdr3_nt: TGTGCCAGCAGCTTTAGGGCTACTGGGGGCTACACCTTC
cdr3_aa: CASSFRATGGYTF

cdr3_length: 13
v_call: TRBV9
clone_size: .
d_call: .
j_call: TRBJ1-3
cdr3_nt: TGTGCCAGCAGCGAGGCGGGGCGAAACACCATATATTTT
cdr3_aa: CASSEAGRNTIYF

cdr3_length: 17
v_call: TRBV3-1
clone_size: .
d_call: .
j_call: TRBJ2-6
cdr3_nt: TGTGCCAGCAGCCAAGGCAGACACTCATCTGGGGCCAACGTCCTGACTTTC
cdr3_aa: CASSQGRHSSGANVLTF

cdr3_length: 15
v_call: TRBV6-2/TRBV6-3
clone_size: .
d_call: TRBD2
j_call: TRBJ2-2
cdr3_nt: TGTGCCAGCAGTTACCGGCGGGAGAAGACCGGGGAGCTGTTTTTT
cdr3_aa: CASSYRREKTGELFF

cdr3_length: 11
v_call: TRBV20-1
clone_size: .
d_call: .
j_call: TRBJ2-2
cdr3_nt: TGCAGTGCCACTGGGGGCACGGAGCTGTTTTTT
cdr3_aa: CSATGGTELFF

cdr3_length: 13
v_call: TRBV30
clone_size: once
d_call: .
j_call: TRBJ1-5
cdr3_nt: TGTGCCTGGAGTATAGCGGTCGATCAGCCCCAGCATTTT
cdr3_aa: CAWSIAVDQPQHF

cdr3_length: 14
v_call: TRBV7-2
clone_size: .
d_call: TRBD1
j_call: TRBJ2-5
cdr3_nt: TGTGCCAGCAGCTTAGGGGACAGACAAGAGACCCAGTACTTC
cdr3_aa: CASSLGDRQETQYF

cdr3_length: 11
v_call: TRBV2
clone_size: once
d_call: .
j_call: TRBJ2-3
cdr3_nt: TGTGCCAGCAGTGACGCGGATACGCAGTATTTT
cdr3_aa: CASSDADTQYF

cdr3_length: 16
v_call: TRBV19
clone_size: once
d_call: TRBD2
j_call: TRBJ2-3
cdr3_nt: TGTGCCAGTAGTATAGCAGGCGGGAGAAGGACAGATACGCAGTATTTT
cdr3_aa: CASSIAGGRRTDTQYF

cdr3_length: 17
v_call: TRBV3-1
clone_size: .
d_call: .
j_call: TRBJ2-3
cdr3_nt: TGTGCCAGCAGCTCGCCTCATCCCATTGTCATGCAAGATACGCAGTATTTT
cdr3_aa: CASSSPHPIVMQDTQYF

cdr3_length: 14
v_call: TRBV30
clone_size: .
d_call: .
j_call: TRBJ2-2
cdr3_nt: TGTGCCTGGAGTGTTCTTCGGGAGTCCGGGGAGCTGTTTTTT
cdr3_aa: CAWSVLRESGELFF

cdr3_length: 15
v_call: TRBV15
clone_size: .
d_call: .
j_call: TRBJ2-1
cdr3_nt: TGTGCCACCAGCAGGAGCAAGGCGTCCTACAATGAGCAGTTCTTC
cdr3_aa: CATSRSKASYNEQFF

cdr3_length: 12
v_call: TRBV5-6
clone_size: few
d_call: .
j_call: TRBJ2-1
cdr3_nt: TGTGCCAGCAGCTTTGACAGAGATGAGCAGTTCTTC
cdr3_aa: CASSFDRDEQFF

cdr3_length: 15
v_call: TRBV29-1
clone_size: .
d_call: .
j_call: TRBJ1-1
cdr3_nt: TGCAGCGCGTCTGGGGGGGGACGATTGAACACTGAAGCTTTCTTT
cdr3_aa: CSASGGGRLNTEAFF

cdr3_length: 16
v_call: TRBV20-1
clone_size: .
d_call: .
j_call: TRBJ2-3
cdr3_nt: TGCAGTACCACCAGGCCAGGAGCGAGGGGCACAGATACGCAGTATTTT
cdr3_aa: CSTTRPGARGTDTQYF

cdr3_length: 15
v_call: TRBV20-1
clone_size: .
d_call: TRBD2
j_call: TRBJ2-3
cdr3_nt: TGCAGTGCTCCCCCCAGACTAGCGGCAACAGATACGCAGTATTTT
cdr3_aa: CSAPPRLAATDTQYF